This T cell receptor (beta chain) emerged from a study of beta chain features in type 1 diabetes. What was sequenced were expressed TCRB transcripts, since all of the isolated RNA had been reverse transcribed. TCRdb's table, derived via immunoSEQ multiplex PCR, lists solely in-frame clones and lacks some. The sample includes 250,000 to 350,000 clones, about 10% of them seen just once. Each donor gave one heparinised blood draw averaging around 0.12 L. This clone showed up just a few times. Its antigen remains unidentified. With 8 bases removed from V and 0 bases from J, the gap between germline ends came to 4 bases. There are 11 residues in the CDR3. Germline CDR1 and CDR2: MGHDK and SYGVNS. Points from the study as a whole: The influence of HLA type on TCRB rearrangement stayed undetermined. Reads derived from cDNA could over-represent cells showing high TCR expression.

The V and J genes are TRBV25-1 and TRBJ1-1, with unresolved D. Material: naive CD4+ T cells from blood. This receptor was taken from a woman in her thirties in good health. CDR3 bases: TGTGCCAGCTTCTTGAACACTGAAGCTTTCTTT. Its protein is CASFLNTEAFF.